The rows below give T cell receptor beta chains drawn from one sample of a study of identifying expanded T cells in peripheral blood. Profiling relied on immunoSEQ multiplex PCR, and the TCRdb table lists in-frame clones only, not all of them. The table records about 52,000 clones, approximately 82% of them present only once. Sequenced input: blood. These receptors were taken from a person aged 18 to 75 in good health. The CDR3 runs from the conserved cysteine through the conserved F or W. The D gene is left open where the match is weak. Clone size, where shown, is once, few, many, or a class for clones that have expanded.

TRBD1	TRBV13	.	TRBJ2-1	CASSLDGTGRLSSYNEQFF	TGTGCCAGCAGCTTAGACGGGACAGGGAGGCTATCCTCCTACAATGAGCAGTTCTTC
.	TRBV7-3	.	TRBJ2-1	CASSYQAGAYNEQFF	TGTGCCAGCAGCTACCAAGCGGGTGCCTACAATGAGCAGTTCTTC
.	TRBV28	once	TRBJ1-1	CASSFDRGNTEAFF	TGTGCCAGCAGTTTCGACAGAGGGAACACTGAAGCTTTCTTT
TRBD1	TRBV18	.	TRBJ1-2	CASSTGTGDGYTF	TGTGCCAGCTCAACAGGAACAGGGGATGGCTACACCTTC
.	TRBV11-2	many	TRBJ2-1	CASSSVRNEQFF	TGTGCCAGCAGCTCGGTTCGGAATGAGCAGTTCTTC
.	TRBV11-2	.	TRBJ2-5	CASSPTTVGETQYF	TGTGCCAGCAGCCCAACTACTGTGGGGGAGACCCAGTACTTC
TRBD1	TRBV9	once	TRBJ2-6	CASSVETGAGANVLTF	TGTGCCAGCAGCGTAGAGACAGGGGCTGGGGCCAACGTCCTGACTTTC
TRBD1	TRBV9	.	TRBJ2-5	CASSFGQGLGETQYF	TGTGCCAGCAGCTTTGGACAGGGGCTGGGAGAGACCCAGTACTTC
.	TRBV18	.	TRBJ1-1	CASSAAGTEAFF	TGTGCCAGCTCAGCCGCGGGCACTGAAGCTTTCTTT
.	TRBV6-5	.	TRBJ2-5	CASSYPGVETQYF	TGTGCCAGCAGTTACCCAGGAGTGGAGACCCAGTACTTC
.	TRBV2	.	TRBJ2-2	CASSEVAQNTGELFF	TGTGCCAGCAGTGAAGTGGCTCAGAACACCGGGGAGCTGTTTTTT
.	TRBV2	.	TRBJ1-2	CASKGGLDNYGYTF	TGTGCCAGCAAGGGGGGCCTAGATAACTATGGCTACACCTTC
.	TRBV5-1	.	TRBJ1-1	CASSRRRANLNTEAFF	TGCGCCAGCAGCCGGAGGAGGGCAAACCTGAACACTGAAGCTTTCTTT
TRBD1	TRBV18	.	TRBJ1-4	CASSPRGQVATNEKLFF	TGTGCCAGCTCACCACGGGGACAGGTTGCAACTAATGAAAAACTGTTTTTT
TRBD1	TRBV5-5	.	TRBJ1-5	CASSLEQGARAQHF	TGTGCCAGCAGCTTGGAACAGGGGGCGCGGGCCCAGCATTTT
TRBD2	TRBV4-3	medium-sized	TRBJ2-5	CASSQDYGGSIQETQYF	TGCGCCAGCAGCCAAGATTATGGCGGGAGTATCCAAGAGACCCAGTACTTC
.	TRBV29-1	once	TRBJ2-1	CSVKSALGPSYPHNEQFF	TGCAGCGTTAAGTCAGCGCTGGGACCTTCCTATCCCCACAATGAGCAGTTCTTC
TRBD2	TRBV18	.	TRBJ2-1	CASSLAGNYNEQFF	TGTGCCTCCTCTTTAGCGGGAAACTACAATGAGCAGTTCTTC
.	TRBV12-5	once	TRBJ2-5	CASGLVSETQYF	TGTGCTAGTGGTTTGGTATCAGAGACCCAGTACTTC
.	TRBV5-1	.	TRBJ2-3	CASAGTVTDTQYF	TGCGCCAGCGCCGGGACTGTTACAGATACGCAGTATTTT
TRBD2	TRBV6-5	.	TRBJ2-3	CASCPAGGPDTQYF	TGTGCCAGCTGTCCTGCGGGGGGGCCAGATACGCAGTATTTT
TRBD2	TRBV11-3	.	TRBJ2-1	CASSQFSGRVGNEQFF	TGTGCCAGCAGCCAATTCAGCGGGAGGGTTGGCAATGAGCAGTTCTTC
TRBD1	TRBV9	.	TRBJ2-1	CASSVPAEQGANEQFF	TGTGCCAGCAGTGTACCCGCAGAACAGGGGGCTAATGAGCAGTTCTTC
.	TRBV6-1	.	TRBJ1-4	CASSEPRKGYNEKLFF	TGTGCCAGCAGTGAACCACGGAAGGGATACAATGAAAAACTGTTTTTT
TRBD1	TRBV28	.	TRBJ1-5	CASSLAAGGNQPQHF	TGTGCCAGCAGTTTAGCGGCAGGGGGGAATCAGCCCCAGCATTTT
TRBD1	TRBV14	.	TRBJ1-2	CASSQELGQGKIYSYGYTF	TGTGCCAGCAGCCAAGAATTGGGACAGGGGAAAATTTACTCCTATGGCTACACCTTC
TRBD1	TRBV30	.	TRBJ1-4	CAWNKQGGEKLFF	TGTGCCTGGAATAAACAGGGGGGTGAAAAACTGTTTTTT
TRBD1	TRBV29-1	.	TRBJ1-1	CSAGTGVVNTEAFF	TGCAGCGCCGGGACAGGGGTAGTGAACACTGAAGCTTTCTTT
TRBD1	TRBV6-5	.	TRBJ1-2	CASSEIQGEYGYTF	TGTGCCAGCAGTGAGATACAGGGGGAATATGGCTACACCTTC
.	TRBV7-4	.	TRBJ2-6	CASSSQSRANVLTF	TGTGCCAGCAGCTCACAAAGTCGGGCCAACGTCCTGACTTTC
.	TRBV6-6	.	TRBJ1-3	CASRLTGYGNTIYF	TGTGCCAGCAGACTTACAGGGTACGGAAACACCATATATTTT
TRBD2	TRBV11-2	once	TRBJ2-1	CASSLMELAGSNEQFF	TGTGCCAGCAGCTTAATGGAGTTAGCGGGGAGTAATGAGCAGTTCTTC
.	TRBV5-1	.	TRBJ1-2	CASSLIPGRENGYTF	TGCGCCAGCAGCTTGATCCCCGGAAGGGAGAATGGCTACACCTTC
TRBD2	TRBV7-9	.	TRBJ2-1	CASSLGLAGDVREQFF	TGTGCCAGCAGCTTAGGACTAGCGGGGGACGTACGGGAGCAGTTCTTC
TRBD1	TRBV4-1	.	TRBJ2-4	CASSHLTGQFNIQYF	TGCGCCAGCAGCCATTTGACGGGACAGTTCAACATTCAGTACTTC
TRBD1	TRBV6-1	.	TRBJ1-4	CASSEGTGGEKLFF	TGTGCCAGCAGTGAAGGGACAGGGGGTGAAAAACTGTTTTTT
.	TRBV18	.	TRBJ1-1	CASSPMGEIAEAFF	TGTGCCAGCTCACCAATGGGGGAAATTGCTGAAGCTTTCTTT
TRBD2	TRBV27	.	TRBJ2-1	CASSSASGNNEQFF	TGTGCCAGCAGTTCTGCTAGCGGCAACAATGAGCAGTTCTTC
.	TRBV29-1	few	TRBJ2-7	CSVNTGSRPYEQYF	TGCAGCGTAAATACAGGGTCCCGGCCCTACGAGCAGTACTTC
.	TRBV2	.	TRBJ2-2	CASRAFATGELFF	TGTGCCAGCAGAGCATTCGCCACCGGGGAGCTGTTTTTT
.	TRBV29-1	.	TRBJ2-5	CSTEGGFETQYF	TGCAGCACTGAGGGGGGATTCGAGACCCAGTACTTC
.	TRBV18	once	TRBJ2-3	CASSPQTDTQYF	TGTGCCAGCTCACCACAGACGGATACGCAGTATTTT
.	TRBV27	few	TRBJ2-1	CASSALGNEQFF	TGTGCCAGCAGTGCCCTCGGCAATGAGCAGTTCTTC
.	TRBV27	.	TRBJ1-3	CASSYGGRPGDTIYF	TGTGCCAGCAGTTACGGGGGCAGACCCGGGGACACCATATATTTT
TRBD1	TRBV30	.	TRBJ1-3	CAWDRDGNTIYF	TGTGCCTGGGACAGGGACGGAAACACCATATATTTT
.	TRBV7-8	.	TRBJ2-1	CASSSTPGTYNEQFF	TGTGCCAGCAGCTCTACCCCTGGGACTTACAATGAGCAGTTCTTC
.	TRBV7-8	.	TRBJ1-1	CASSLKEQGATEAFF	TGTGCCAGCAGCCTGAAAGAACAGGGAGCCACTGAAGCTTTCTTT
TRBD1	TRBV7-2	once	TRBJ1-2	CASSLDDIGQGNYGYTF	TGTGCCAGCAGCTTAGATGATATTGGACAGGGGAACTATGGCTACACCTTC
TRBD2	TRBV30	.	TRBJ2-1	CAWSVVKAGTGEQFF	TGTGCCTGGAGTGTGGTAAAAGCGGGGACTGGTGAGCAGTTCTTC
.	TRBV7-2	.	TRBJ1-4	CASSYSSSNEKLFF	TGTGCCAGCAGCTACAGCAGCTCTAATGAAAAACTGTTTTTT
TRBD2	TRBV7-2	.	TRBJ2-3	CASSVTSGRTDTQYF	TGTGCCAGCAGCGTTACTAGCGGGAGGACAGATACGCAGTATTTT
TRBD1	TRBV29-1	.	TRBJ1-1	CSVDRGNTEAFF	TGCAGCGTGGACAGGGGGAACACTGAAGCTTTCTTT
TRBD2	TRBV5-5	.	TRBJ2-1	CASSLIAGGNNEQFF	TGTGCCAGCAGCTTAATAGCGGGAGGGAACAATGAGCAGTTCTTC
.	TRBV6-5	.	TRBJ2-2	CASSYSSQASRELFF	TGTGCCAGCAGTTACTCGAGTCAGGCCTCAAGGGAGCTGTTTTTT
TRBD2	TRBV30	.	TRBJ2-7	CAWSAIPGTSKYEQYF	TGTGCCTGGAGTGCCATCCCCGGGACTAGCAAGTACGAGCAGTACTTC
TRBD1	TRBV6-5	.	TRBJ2-7	CASSIRTGGKSEQYF	TGTGCCAGCAGTATCCGGACAGGCGGAAAGAGCGAGCAGTACTTC
.	TRBV14	once	TRBJ1-6	CASSQDVGTVYNSPLHF	TGTGCCAGCAGCCAAGATGTCGGGACGGTGTATAATTCACCCCTCCACTTT
.	TRBV5-1	.	TRBJ2-5	CASSLRTERQTQYF	TGCGCCAGCAGCTTGAGAACAGAGCGCCAGACCCAGTACTTC
TRBD1	TRBV7-3	few	TRBJ2-5	CASSQGGGLETQYF	TGTGCCAGCAGCCAAGGGGGCGGTTTGGAGACCCAGTACTTC
TRBD2	TRBV4-1	.	TRBJ2-1	CASSQGTSGGLEQFF	TGCGCCAGCAGCCAGGGGACTAGCGGGGGGCTTGAGCAGTTCTTC